The 22 T cell receptor beta chains below all came from one sample that was sequenced in a study of early T cells in non-severe SARS-CoV-2 infection. TCRdb fed the 5' RACE reads into MiXCR, producing one record per CDR3 protein. The sample holds some 58,000 distinct CDR3 sequences, roughly 12% seen once. The sample here was whole blood, taken at baseline. All receptors derive from an adult who was a healthcare worker with PCR-confirmed SARS-CoV-2 infection or an uninfected control (not recorded which).

This clonotype was seen many times. The chain has TRBV12-3 or TRBV12-4 and TRBJ1-3, with D possibly matching TRBD1 (6 bases). V dropped 2 bases and J dropped 6 bases, with 11 bases sitting between them. The CDR3 has 14 amino acids. CDR3 DNA: TGTGCCAGCAGTTTATCCGGGGGGCTAAACACCATATATTTT. Translating gives CASSLSGGLNTIYF.

The rearrangement uses TRBV7-9 and TRBJ1-4; TRBD1 matches 7 bases. The J segment lost 7 bases and the V segment lost 5 bases, leaving 7 bases of the junction unmatched. The CDR3 runs to 14 residues. Germline CDR1 reads SEHNR; CDR2 reads FQNEAQ (reference sequence). CDR3 sequence reads: CASSHRQGGEKLFF. In DNA form, the CDR3 reads TGTGCCAGCAGCCACCGACAGGGCGGTGAAAAACTGTTTTTT.

The chain has TRBV9 and TRBJ2-3; 8 nucleotides align to TRBD2. After removal of 4 bases from V and 5 bases from J, the junction contained 9 bases not matched to a gene. The CDR3 spans 15 residues. Germline V CDR1 and CDR2: SGDLS, YYNGEE. CDR3 nucleotide sequence: TGTGCCAGCAGCCCCCGGGAGGGGGAAATAGATACGCAGTATTTT. It yields the protein CASSPREGEIDTQYF.

The J gene is TRBJ2-3, the V gene TRBV7-2; possible D gene TRBD2, 5 bases. The CDR3 is made up of 12 amino acids. Trimming removed 2 bases from V and 6 bases from J, with 6 bases in between. CDR1 is SGHTA, CDR2 FQGNSA, per germline. The CDR3 nucleotides read TGTGCCAGCAGCTTATCGGGGGATACGCAGTATTTT. As protein: CASSLSGDTQYF.

This clonotype was seen a handful of times. The V and J genes are TRBV3-1 and TRBJ1-1; 9 bases agree with TRBD1. There are 16 residues in the CDR3. The J segment lost 6 bases and the V segment lost 0 bases, leaving 8 bases of the junction unmatched. Germline V gene lookup returns CDR1 LGHDT and CDR2 YNNKEL (reference sequence). The CDR3 sequence is CASSQDRDRVDAEAFF. Written as DNA, the CDR3 is TGTGCCAGCAGCCAAGACCGGGACAGGGTTGACGCTGAAGCTTTCTTT.

This clonotype was seen only a few times. The J gene is TRBJ2-5, the V gene TRBV30; D remains unclear. Germline V CDR1 and CDR2: GTSNPN, SVGIG (reference sequence). The CDR3 runs 15 residues. The V end lost 2 bases, the J end lost 0 bases, and 13 bases lay between the germline ends. The CDR3 DNA sequence: TGTGCCTGGAGTTTCGGGCAGAGTGACCAAGAGACCCAGTACTTC. It is translated as CAWSFGQSDQETQYF.

This clonotype was detected a few times. The V gene is TRBV11-2, the J gene TRBJ2-1; TRBD1 or TRBD2 may be the D gene (5 bases each). Germline V gene data show CDR1 as SGHAT and CDR2 as FQNNGV. Trimming left V 0 bases short and J 3 bases short, with 27 bases between. The CDR3 totals 21 residues. This CDR3 reads CASSLDAYRGRGEGYYNEQFF. The CDR3 DNA is TGTGCCAGCAGCTTAGACGCCTACCGGGGACGGGGAGAGGGGTACTACAATGAGCAGTTCTTC.

The chain combines TRBV6-5 with TRBJ1-3; TRBD1 agrees at 8 bases. With V trimmed by 6 bases and J by 0 bases, 4 bases remained unmatched. This CDR3 contains 15 residues. Germline assignment: CDR1 MNHEY and CDR2 SVGAGI. In nucleotides, the CDR3 is TGTGCCAGCAGAGCCACAGGGGGCTCTGGAAACACCATATATTTT. This codes for CASRATGGSGNTIYF.

The sample holds a few counts of this clonotype. The chain is built from TRBV7-6 and TRBJ2-2; D may correspond to TRBD1 or TRBD2 (6 bases each). Looked up from germline, CDR1 is SGHVS and CDR2 is FNYEAQ. The V end was cut by 7 bases, the J end by 4 bases, with 19 bases between. This CDR3 comprises 16 residues. The CDR3 region has the DNA TGTGCCAGCAAGTCGGGGGTCCCACAGGGCACCGGGGAGCTGTTTTTT. It codes for CASKSGVPQGTGELFF.

V gene TRBV4-2 combines with J gene TRBJ2-7; D is undetermined. Germline CDR1 LGHNA, CDR2 YNFKEQ. This CDR3 contains 16 residues. The germline V and J ends were trimmed by 4 bases and 1 base, with 17 bases remaining between them. CDR3 nucleotide sequence: TGTGCCAGCAGCCTCGGCTCAGGAGCGATTTCCTACGAGCAGTACTTC. Protein: CASSLGSGAISYEQYF.

This clonotype has more than one count but fewer than ten. V usage is TRBV3-1 and J usage is TRBJ2-3; 8 bases line up with TRBD2. Germline values: CDR1 LGHDT, CDR2 YNNKEL (reference sequence). Trimming cost V 1 base and J 2 bases; bases outside gene matches: 11. The length of the CDR3 is 18 residues. The CDR3 here is CASSQVPLAGDLTDTQYF. CDR3 DNA: TGTGCCAGCAGCCAAGTCCCCCTAGCGGGCGACCTCACAGATACGCAGTATTTT.

This clonotype was recorded a few times. This sequence joins TRBV2 and TRBJ2-1; the D gene is possibly TRBD2 (6 bases). The V end was cut by 6 bases, the J end by 0 bases, with 9 bases between. Germline CDR1 and CDR2: SNHLY and FYNNEI. The CDR3 is 14 amino acids. The CDR3 DNA sequence: TGTGCCAGCAGGGGACTGGTCTCCTACAATGAGCAGTTCTTC. Translated, it gives CASRGLVSYNEQFF.

This clonotype was observed a handful of times. The CDR3 sequence is CASRTGTGGLTGELFF. CDR3 DNA sequence: TGTGCCAGCAGGACCGGGACAGGGGGCCTCACCGGGGAGCTGTTTTTT. The chain is built from TRBV6-2 or TRBV6-3 and TRBJ2-2; TRBD1 agrees at 12 bases. Looked up from germline, CDR1 is MNHEY and CDR2 is SVGEGT. The CDR3 runs 16 residues. With V trimmed by 6 bases and J by 4 bases, 6 bases remained unmatched.

This clonotype appeared many times. CDR3 bases: TGTGCCAGCAGCAGGGACAGCTACAATGAGCAGTTCTTC. Its protein product is CASSRDSYNEQFF. The J gene is TRBJ2-1, the V gene TRBV6-6; 7 bases match TRBD1. Looked up from germline, CDR1 is MNHNY and CDR2 is SVGAGI (reference sequence). The CDR3 consists of 13 residues. The V segment lost 6 bases and the J segment 3 bases; nucleotides outside the gene matches: 2.

This clonotype was seen many times. The rearrangement joins TRBV5-1 to TRBJ2-3; 14 bases are a match to TRBD2. Trimming took 4 bases from V and 4 from J; bases not matched to a gene: 5. CDR3 size: 16 residues. The germline V gene encodes CDR1 SGHRS and CDR2 YFSETQ. The CDR3 protein is CASSPTSGGAPDTQYF. The DNA for the CDR3 is TGCGCCAGCAGCCCGACTAGCGGGGGGGCCCCAGATACGCAGTATTTT. The complete variable domain, with remaining parts taken from reference TRBV5-1 and TRBJ2-3, reads KAGVTQTPRYLIKTRGQQVTLSCSPISGHRSVSWYQQTPGQGLQFLFEYFSETQRNKGNFPGRFSGRQFSNSRSEMNVSTLELGDSALYLCASSPTSGGAPDTQYFGPGTRLTVL.

The rearrangement links TRBV5-1 to TRBJ2-7, with D unresolved. The CDR3 is 15 amino acids. The germline V gene encodes CDR1 SGHRS and CDR2 YFSETQ. V dropped 1 base and J dropped 0 bases, with 11 bases sitting between them. Here the CDR3 DNA reads TGCGCCAGCAGCTTGCAATCAGACATCTCCTACGAGCAGTACTTC. It encodes CASSLQSDISYEQYF.

This clonotype was detected many times. The chain couples TRBV4-1 to TRBJ1-5, with TRBD1 as a possible D gene (5 bases). Trimming pared 0 bases from V and 3 bases from J, leaving 9 bases between. CDR3 length: 15 residues. Germline V gene sequence: CDR1 MGHRA, CDR2 YSYEKL. The CDR3 loop is CASSQETGYNQPQHF. In nucleotides, the CDR3 is TGCGCCAGCAGCCAAGAAACAGGTTACAATCAGCCCCAGCATTTT.

A few counts support this clonotype. The V call is TRBV19, the J call TRBJ1-2, with 9 bases matching TRBD1. CDR3 length: 14 residues. V dropped 5 bases and J dropped 5; count of bases not matched to a gene: 6. Germline V CDR1 and CDR2: LNHDA, SQIVND (reference sequence). The CDR3 sequence: CASSSGTGIYGYTF. The DNA of the CDR3 is TGTGCCAGTAGTTCTGGGACAGGGATTTATGGCTACACCTTC. Together with reference TRBV19 and TRBJ1-2, the CDR3 gives the full variable domain: DGGITQSPKYLFRKEGQNVTLSCEQNLNHDAMYWYRQDPGQGLRLIYYSQIVNDFQKGDIAEGYSVSREKKESFPLTVTSAQKNPTAFYLCASSSGTGIYGYTFGSGTRLTVV.

With respect to this clonotype: A much larger clone lies one base from this, so it may be a read error. The chain uses TRBV2 and TRBJ2-5, with D uncertain. The CDR3 contains 13 residues. The germline CDR1 and CDR2 sequences are SNHLY and FYNNEI. CDR3 residues: CPSSAANEETQYF. Here the CDR3 DNA reads TGTCCCAGCAGTGCTGCTAATGAAGAGACCCAGTACTTC.

This clonotype showed up many times. CDR3 sequence reads: CSAINQGYGYTF. The CDR3 DNA is TGCAGTGCTATTAATCAGGGGTATGGCTACACCTTC. This sequence joins TRBV20-1 and TRBJ1-2, with a possible D match to TRBD1 (6 bases). Trimming took off 4 bases at V and 5 bases at J, with 11 bases between the two ends. The CDR3 covers 12 residues. CDR1 and CDR2 (germline): DFQATT, SNEGSKA (reference sequence).

V usage is TRBV5-1 and J usage is TRBJ1-1; 7 bases map to TRBD1. With 5 bases clipped from V and 5 bases from J, the junction kept 6 bases outside the gene matches. CDR1 and CDR2 from the germline V gene are SGHRS and YFSETQ. CDR3 length: 13 amino acids. For the CDR3, the DNA is TGCGCCAGCAGATCGGGACAGAGGACTGAAGCTTTCTTT. Encoded protein: CASRSGQRTEAFF.

The V and J genes are TRBV20-1 and TRBJ2-3; D is ambiguous. V lost 0 bases and J lost 1, with 11 bases in between. Germline loops: CDR1 DFQATT, CDR2 SNEGSKA (reference sequence). CDR3 size: 15 residues. This chain's CDR3 is CSARDTRTGTDTQYF. The CDR3 coding sequence is TGCAGTGCTAGAGATACGCGAACGGGCACAGATACGCAGTATTTT.